This T cell receptor (beta chain) comes out of a study of Ad26.COV2.S vaccination and SARS-CoV-2 variants (dated by TCRdb to about 2021). Context from the whole study: Vaccine-arm donors came from COV1001, a multicentre, randomized, double-blind, placebo-controlled phase I-IIa trial of Ad26.COV2.S in healthy adults. Sequencing of the TCRbeta repertoire served to evaluate the specificity and breadth of SARS-CoV-2-reactive T cell receptors following Ad26.COV2.S vaccination. Ad26.COV2.S was administered intramuscularly at 5 x 10^10 or 1 x 10^11 viral particles, either as a single shot or as two shots given 56 days apart. Investigators remained blinded to trial group allocation during experiments and outcome assessment. Trial participants were randomized into five groups of five: low-dose or high-dose Ad26.COV2.S given once or twice, or placebo on both occasions. A total of 32 samples were included in the TCR-sequenced set, comprising approximately 20 Ad26.COV2.S vaccine recipients, 5 placebo recipients and 8 SARS-CoV-2 convalescent individuals.

The treatment or condition label, as the study defines it: roughly 19 received Ad26.COV2.S at low or high dose, single or two shots; a few received placebo; per-sample allocation not given. Repertoires of vaccine and placebo recipients were sequenced from samples taken on day 63 after the first injection. Between 29 July and 7 August 2020, Cohort 1b enrolled some 25 adults aged 18-55 years at one site in Boston, USA. Ad26.COV2.S consisted of a replication-incompetent adenovirus type 26 vector by which a prefusion-stabilized SARS-CoV-2 spike protein from the original Wuhan strain was expressed. TCRbeta CDR3 regions were sequenced with the immunoSEQ Assay. After extraction, genomic DNA underwent amplification by bias-controlled multiplex PCR, followed by high-throughput sequencing. Processing in the source paper ran as follows. To quantify the absolute abundance of each unique TCRbeta CDR3 region, sequences were collapsed and filtered. T cell fraction was estimated by normalization of TCRbeta template counts to usable DNA, with usable DNA being measured through amplification of reference genes present in all nucleated cells. Repertoire TCRs were annotated as SARS-CoV-2-specific when V gene, CDR3 amino acid sequence and J gene were exactly matched to a known reactive TCR set. The reference SARS-CoV-2 TCR set was derived from MIRA and filtered for enrichment in COVID-19-positive ImmuneCODE repertoires, a step that removed public or cross-reactive TCRs. Using the MIRA antigens, annotated TCRs were further analysed by specific ORF or by position within an ORF. Breadth was defined as the number of annotated unique rearrangements divided by the total number of unique productive rearrangements, and depth was defined as the summed frequency of the annotated unique rearrangements. Two-sided Wilcoxon rank-sum tests were applied when comparing TCR breadth between groups. TCRdb retrieved this table from immuneACCESS and kept in-frame rearrangements only. Not all clones are present; in checked studies, unresolved V genes account for under half, and no reason is known for the remainder. The V and J calls and clone size were taken over from that table, and D and trimming were inferred from the DNA. The sample profile shows around 400,000 clones; around nine tenths of them were found once. The ten most abundant clones make up around 1.8% of the sample.

The CDR3 measures 15 amino acids from cysteine to phenylalanine. The retained sequence is limited to the CDR3, 45 bases, with the frame set at the first base. Germline trimming: 4 bases from V, 7 bases from J; junction bases outside gene matches: 8. The germline V gene (reference sequence) gives CDR1 as LNHDA and CDR2 as SQIVND. Remarks on this clone: The antigen this receptor binds is unknown. No base qualities exist here, and no much larger clone lies one base off it.

Study-level results and caveats: Substantial breadth of spike-specific CD8+ and CD4+ T cell responses was reported after vaccination. The authors noted that the TCR breadth and depth analyses may have underestimated total T cell responses. Comparable non-spike TCR breadth was observed between vaccine and placebo recipients, consistent with only spike being contained in the vaccine. Ad26.COV2.S recipients had higher spike-specific TCR breadth than placebo recipients (P = 0.0014). The study lacked the statistical power to compare responses across vaccine doses or regimens.

The V and J genes are TRBV19 and TRBJ2-1; TRBD2 fits 9 bases in the junction. The sequencing here drew on peripheral blood, taken in a trial of Ad26.COV2.S vaccine versus placebo. The sequence was collected from a person aged 18-60 years who received the Ad26.COV2.S COVID-19 vaccine or a placebo. The CDR3 region: CASSRTSVEGNEQFF. The nucleotide sequence is given as TGTGCCAGTAGTAGGACTAGCGTTGAGGGAAATGAGCAGTTCTTC.